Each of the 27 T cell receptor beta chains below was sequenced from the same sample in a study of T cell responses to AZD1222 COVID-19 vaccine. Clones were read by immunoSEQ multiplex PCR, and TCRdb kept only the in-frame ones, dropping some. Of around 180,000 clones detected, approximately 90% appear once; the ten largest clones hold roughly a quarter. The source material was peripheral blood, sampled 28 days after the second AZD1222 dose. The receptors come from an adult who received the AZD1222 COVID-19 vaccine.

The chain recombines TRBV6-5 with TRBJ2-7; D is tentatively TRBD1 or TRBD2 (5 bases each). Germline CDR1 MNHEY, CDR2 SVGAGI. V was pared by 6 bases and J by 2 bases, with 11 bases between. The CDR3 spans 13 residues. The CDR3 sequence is CASRTKGPYEQYF. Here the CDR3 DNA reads TGTGCCAGCAGGACCAAGGGACCCTACGAGCAGTACTTC.

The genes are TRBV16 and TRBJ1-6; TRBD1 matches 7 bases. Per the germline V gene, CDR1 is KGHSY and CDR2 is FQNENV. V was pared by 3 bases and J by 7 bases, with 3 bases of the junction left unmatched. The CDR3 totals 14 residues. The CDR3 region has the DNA TGTGCCAGCAGCCAGAACAGGGGAAATTCACCCCTCCACTTT. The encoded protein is CASSQNRGNSPLHF.

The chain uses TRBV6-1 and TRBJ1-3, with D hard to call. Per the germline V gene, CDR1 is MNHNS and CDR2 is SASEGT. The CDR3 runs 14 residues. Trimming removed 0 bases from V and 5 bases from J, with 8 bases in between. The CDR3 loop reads CASSEAKARNTIYF. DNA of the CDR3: TGTGCCAGCAGTGAAGCTAAGGCCCGAAACACCATATATTTT.

This CDR3 is CATSDLGTGNNEQFF. In nucleotides, the CDR3 is TGTGCCACCAGTGATCTGGGGACAGGGAACAATGAGCAGTTCTTC. The chain employs TRBV24-1 and TRBJ2-1; TRBD1 aligns across 9 bases. V trimming: 3 bases; J trimming: 5 bases; junction bases outside the gene matches: 4. Germline V lookup: CDR1 KGHDR, CDR2 SFDVKD. CDR3 length equals 15 residues.

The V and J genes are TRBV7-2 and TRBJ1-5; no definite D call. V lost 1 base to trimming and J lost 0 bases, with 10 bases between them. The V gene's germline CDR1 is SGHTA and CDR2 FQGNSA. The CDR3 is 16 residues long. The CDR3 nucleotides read TGTGCCAGCAGCTTAGGGGCGGCCTATAGCAATCAGCCCCAGCATTTT. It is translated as CASSLGAAYSNQPQHF.

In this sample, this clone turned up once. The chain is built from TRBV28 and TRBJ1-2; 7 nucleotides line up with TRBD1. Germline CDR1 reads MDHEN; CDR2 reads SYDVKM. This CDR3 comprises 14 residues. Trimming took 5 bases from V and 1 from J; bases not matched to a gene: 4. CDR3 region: CASSGTADNYGYTF. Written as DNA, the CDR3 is TGTGCCAGCAGTGGGACAGCGGATAACTATGGCTACACCTTC.

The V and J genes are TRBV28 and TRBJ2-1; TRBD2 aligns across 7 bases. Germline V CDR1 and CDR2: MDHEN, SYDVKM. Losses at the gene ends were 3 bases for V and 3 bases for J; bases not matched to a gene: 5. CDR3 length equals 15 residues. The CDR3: CASSLAGLGYNEQFF. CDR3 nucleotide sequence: TGTGCCAGCAGTTTGGCAGGACTAGGCTACAATGAGCAGTTCTTC.

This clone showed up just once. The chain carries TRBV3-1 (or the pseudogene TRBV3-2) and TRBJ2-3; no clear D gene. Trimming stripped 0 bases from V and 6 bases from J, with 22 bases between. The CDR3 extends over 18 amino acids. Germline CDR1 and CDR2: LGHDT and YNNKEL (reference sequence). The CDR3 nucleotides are TGTGCCAGCAGCCAAGAAGGCGTTGCGATAGGCCTGGCGGATACGCAGTATTTT. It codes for CASSQEGVAIGLADTQYF.

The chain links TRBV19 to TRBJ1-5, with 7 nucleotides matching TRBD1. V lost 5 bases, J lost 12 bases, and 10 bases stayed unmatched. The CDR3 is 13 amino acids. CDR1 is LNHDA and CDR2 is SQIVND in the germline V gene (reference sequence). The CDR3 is CASSPQGDRLQHF. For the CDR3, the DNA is TGTGCCAGTAGTCCGCAGGGGGATCGCCTCCAGCATTTT. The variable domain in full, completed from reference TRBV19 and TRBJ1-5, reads DGGITQSPKYLFRKEGQNVTLSCEQNLNHDAMYWYRQDPGQGLRLIYYSQIVNDFQKGDIAEGYSVSREKKESFPLTVTSAQKNPTAFYLCASSPQGDRLQHFGDGTRLSIL.

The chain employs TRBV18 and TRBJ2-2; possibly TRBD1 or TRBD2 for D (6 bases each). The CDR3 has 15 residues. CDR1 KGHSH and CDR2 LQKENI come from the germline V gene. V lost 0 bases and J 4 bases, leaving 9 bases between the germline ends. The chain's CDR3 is CASSPPEGGTGELFF. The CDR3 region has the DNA TGTGCCAGCTCACCACCGGAGGGGGGCACCGGGGAGCTGTTTTTT.

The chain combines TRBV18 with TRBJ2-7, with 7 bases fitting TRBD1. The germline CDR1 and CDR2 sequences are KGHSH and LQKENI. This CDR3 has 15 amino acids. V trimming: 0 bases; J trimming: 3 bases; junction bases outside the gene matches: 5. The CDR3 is CASSPPSGGYYEQYF. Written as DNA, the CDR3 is TGTGCCAGCTCACCACCGTCAGGGGGTTACTACGAGCAGTACTTC.

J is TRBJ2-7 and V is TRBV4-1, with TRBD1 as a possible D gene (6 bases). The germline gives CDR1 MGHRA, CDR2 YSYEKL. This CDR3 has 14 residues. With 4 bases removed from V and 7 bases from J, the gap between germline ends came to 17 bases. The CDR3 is CASSPGTLAGEQYF. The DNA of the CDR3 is TGCGCCAGCAGCCCCGGGACACTCGCTGGTGAGCAGTACTTC.

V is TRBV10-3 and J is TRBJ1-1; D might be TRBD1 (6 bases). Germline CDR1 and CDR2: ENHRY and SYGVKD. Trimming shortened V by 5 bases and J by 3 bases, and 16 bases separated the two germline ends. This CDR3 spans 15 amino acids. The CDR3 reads CAISTRRGGDTEAFF. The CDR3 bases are TGTGCCATCAGTACGCGTCGAGGGGGAGACACTGAAGCTTTCTTT.

The CDR3 sequence: CANAAGYGETQYF. Written as DNA, the CDR3 is TGTGCCAACGCGGCCGGGTACGGCGAGACCCAGTACTTC. The chain uses TRBV6-5 and TRBJ2-5; no clear D gene. Germline-derived CDR1 and CDR2 are MNHEY and SVGAGI. V was pared by 10 bases and J by 5 bases, with 17 bases between. CDR3 length equals 13 residues.

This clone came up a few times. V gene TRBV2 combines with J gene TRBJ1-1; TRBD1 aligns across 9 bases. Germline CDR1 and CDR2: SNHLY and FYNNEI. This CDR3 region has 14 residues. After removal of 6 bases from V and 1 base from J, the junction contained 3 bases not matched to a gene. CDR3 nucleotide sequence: TGTGCCAGCAGACAGGGGGCGGGGAACACTGAAGCTTTCTTT. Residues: CASRQGAGNTEAFF.

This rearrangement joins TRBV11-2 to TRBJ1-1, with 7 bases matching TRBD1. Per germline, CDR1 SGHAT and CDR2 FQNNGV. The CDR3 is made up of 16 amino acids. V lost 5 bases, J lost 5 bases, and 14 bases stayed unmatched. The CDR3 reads CASSARLQGRATEAFF. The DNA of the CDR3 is TGTGCCAGCAGCGCGCGCCTACAGGGGAGGGCGACTGAAGCTTTCTTT.

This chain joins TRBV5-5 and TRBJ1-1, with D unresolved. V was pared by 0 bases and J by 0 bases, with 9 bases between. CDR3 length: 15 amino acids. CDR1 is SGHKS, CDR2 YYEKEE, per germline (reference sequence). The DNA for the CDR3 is TGTGCCAGCAGCTTGGTAGCAGTAATGAACACTGAAGCTTTCTTT. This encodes CASSLVAVMNTEAFF. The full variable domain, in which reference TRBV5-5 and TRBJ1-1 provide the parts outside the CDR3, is DAGVTQSPTHLIKTRGQQVTLRCSPISGHKSVSWYQQVLGQGPQFIFQYYEKEERGRGNFPDRFSARQFPNYSSELNVNALLLGDSALYLCASSLVAVMNTEAFFGQGTRLTVV.

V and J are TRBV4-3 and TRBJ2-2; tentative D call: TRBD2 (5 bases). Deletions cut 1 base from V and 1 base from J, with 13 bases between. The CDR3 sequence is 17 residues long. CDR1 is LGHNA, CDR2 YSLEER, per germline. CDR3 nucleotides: TGCGCCAGCAGCCAAGTGGAGTTGGCGGGGAACACCGGGGAGCTGTTTTTT. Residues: CASSQVELAGNTGELFF.

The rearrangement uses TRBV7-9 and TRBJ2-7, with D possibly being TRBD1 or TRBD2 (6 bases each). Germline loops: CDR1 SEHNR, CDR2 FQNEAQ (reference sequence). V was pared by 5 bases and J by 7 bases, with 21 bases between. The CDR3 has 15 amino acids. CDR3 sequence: CASSLPGRGGLEQYF. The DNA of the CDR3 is TGTGCCAGCAGCCTGCCTGGGCGTGGGGGGCTGGAGCAGTACTTC.

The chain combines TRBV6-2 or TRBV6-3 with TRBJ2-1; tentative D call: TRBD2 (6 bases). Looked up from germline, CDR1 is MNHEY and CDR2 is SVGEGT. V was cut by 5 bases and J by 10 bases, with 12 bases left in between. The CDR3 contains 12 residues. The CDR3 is CASSVQGGEQFF. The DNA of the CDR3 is TGTGCCAGCAGTGTCCAAGGAGGGGAGCAGTTCTTC.

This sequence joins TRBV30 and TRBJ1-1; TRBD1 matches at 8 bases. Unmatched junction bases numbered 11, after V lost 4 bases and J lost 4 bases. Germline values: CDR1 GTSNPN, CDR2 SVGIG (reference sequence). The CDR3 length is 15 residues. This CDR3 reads CAWTELGQGVTEAFF. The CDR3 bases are TGTGCCTGGACCGAATTAGGACAGGGCGTCACTGAAGCTTTCTTT. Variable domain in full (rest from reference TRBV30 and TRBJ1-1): SQTIHQWPATLVQPVGSPLSLECTVEGTSNPNLYWYRQAAGRGLQLLFYSVGIGQISSEVPQNLSASRPQDRQFILSSKKLLLSDSGFYLCAWTELGQGVTEAFFGQGTRLTVV.

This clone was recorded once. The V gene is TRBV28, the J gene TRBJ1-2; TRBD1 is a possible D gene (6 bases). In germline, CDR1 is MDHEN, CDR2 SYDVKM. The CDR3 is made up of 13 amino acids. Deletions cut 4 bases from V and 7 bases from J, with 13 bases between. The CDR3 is CASSYTGNPGYTF. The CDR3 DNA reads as TGTGCCAGCAGTTACACAGGGAACCCTGGCTACACCTTC.

CDR3 nucleotide sequence: TGTGCCAGCAGTTTTGGGACAGGGGGTGGCTACACCTTC. It translates to CASSFGTGGGYTF. The gene calls are TRBV12-3 or TRBV12-4 and TRBJ1-2; TRBD1 matches at 11 bases. The CDR3 totals 13 residues. V shed 3 bases and J 7 bases; nucleotides not matched to a gene: 1.

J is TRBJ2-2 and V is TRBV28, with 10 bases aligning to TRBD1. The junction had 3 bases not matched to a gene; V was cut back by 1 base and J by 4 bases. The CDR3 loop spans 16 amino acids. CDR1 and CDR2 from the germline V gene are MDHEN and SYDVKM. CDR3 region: CASSLLGTGATGELFF. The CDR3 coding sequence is TGTGCCAGCAGTTTATTAGGGACAGGGGCCACCGGGGAGCTGTTTTTT.

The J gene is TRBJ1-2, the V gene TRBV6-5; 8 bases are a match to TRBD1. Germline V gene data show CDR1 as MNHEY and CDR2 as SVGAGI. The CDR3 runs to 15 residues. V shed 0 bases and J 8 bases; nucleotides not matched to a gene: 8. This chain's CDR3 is CASSYSRQGARGYTF. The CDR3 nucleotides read TGTGCCAGCAGTTACTCGCGGCAGGGGGCGAGGGGCTACACCTTC.

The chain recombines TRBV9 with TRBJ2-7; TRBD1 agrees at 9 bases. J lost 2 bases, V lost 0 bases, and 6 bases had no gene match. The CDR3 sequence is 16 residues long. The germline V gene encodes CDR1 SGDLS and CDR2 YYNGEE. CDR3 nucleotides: TGTGCCAGCAGCGTAGAGGGACAGGGTACGGCCTACGAGCAGTACTTC. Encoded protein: CASSVEGQGTAYEQYF.

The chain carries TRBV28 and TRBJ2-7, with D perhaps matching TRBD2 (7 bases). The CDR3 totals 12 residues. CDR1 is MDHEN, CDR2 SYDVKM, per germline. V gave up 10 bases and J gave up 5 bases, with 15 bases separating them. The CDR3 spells CATEGGLNEQYF. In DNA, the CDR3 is TGTGCCACCGAGGGGGGGCTTAACGAGCAGTACTTC.